A selection of T cell receptor beta chains follows, all from one sample in a study of Tregs in tolerant kidney transplant recipients. Only in-frame clones appear in the TCRdb table, and some are missing; sequencing was by immunoSEQ multiplex PCR. The data contain tens of thousands of clones, roughly 89% of them singletons. The sequenced sample was CD4+ T cells from blood. Receptor source: a human donor in good health. Both conserved end residues are part of each CDR3. The D gene is left open where the match is weak. The size entry is marked missing in some rows and otherwise reads once, few, many or a size class.

v_gene: TRBV7-9; len: 16; d_gene: NA; abundance: NA; j_gene: TRBJ2-3; CDR3aa: CASSSRIPLSTDTQYF; CDR3nt: TGTGCCAGCAGCTCCCGGATACCTCTAAGCACAGATACGCAGTATTTT
v_gene: TRBV7-3; len: 13; d_gene: NA; abundance: once; j_gene: TRBJ2-1; CDR3aa: CASSSTTDNEQFF; CDR3nt: TGTGCCAGCAGCTCGACTACCGACAATGAGCAGTTCTTC
v_gene: TRBV27; len: 14; d_gene: NA; abundance: NA; j_gene: TRBJ1-2; CDR3aa: CASRPQGEGFDYTF; CDR3nt: TGTGCCAGCAGGCCTCAGGGAGAGGGCTTTGACTACACCTTC
v_gene: TRBV7-2; len: 18; d_gene: TRBD2; abundance: NA; j_gene: TRBJ2-1; CDR3aa: CASSLGLAGVNSYNEQFF; CDR3nt: TGTGCCAGCAGCTTAGGACTAGCGGGAGTAAACTCCTACAATGAGCAGTTCTTC
v_gene: TRBV5-5; len: 16; d_gene: TRBD1; abundance: once; j_gene: TRBJ1-1; CDR3aa: CASSETGRVLNTEAFF; CDR3nt: TGTGCCAGCAGCGAGACAGGGCGGGTTTTGAACACTGAAGCTTTCTTT
v_gene: TRBV5-1; len: 18; d_gene: NA; abundance: NA; j_gene: TRBJ2-6; CDR3aa: CASSLGPSANSGANVLTF; CDR3nt: TGCGCCAGCAGCTTGGGTCCTAGCGCGAACTCTGGGGCCAACGTCCTGACTTTC
v_gene: TRBV5-4; len: 15; d_gene: NA; abundance: NA; j_gene: TRBJ2-1; CDR3aa: CASSEDGALYNEQFF; CDR3nt: TGTGCCAGCAGTGAGGACGGAGCCCTATACAATGAGCAGTTCTTC
v_gene: TRBV5-4; len: 15; d_gene: TRBD2; abundance: NA; j_gene: TRBJ2-2; CDR3aa: CASILAGDNTGELFF; CDR3nt: TGTGCCAGCATCCTAGCGGGGGACAACACCGGGGAGCTGTTTTTT
v_gene: TRBV12-5; len: 16; d_gene: TRBD2; abundance: NA; j_gene: TRBJ2-1; CDR3aa: CASGLPGLARGDEQFF; CDR3nt: TGTGCTAGTGGTTTGCCAGGACTAGCGAGGGGCGATGAGCAGTTCTTC
v_gene: TRBV6-5; len: 12; d_gene: TRBD1; abundance: NA; j_gene: TRBJ1-1; CDR3aa: CASSYDRGRAFF; CDR3nt: TGTGCCAGCAGTTACGACAGGGGTCGGGCTTTCTTT
v_gene: TRBV15; len: 16; d_gene: NA; abundance: NA; j_gene: TRBJ1-5; CDR3aa: CATSRESDSSNQPQHF; CDR3nt: TGTGCCACCAGCAGAGAATCGGACAGTAGCAATCAGCCCCAGCATTTT
v_gene: TRBV14; len: 22; d_gene: NA; abundance: NA; j_gene: TRBJ2-3; CDR3aa: CASSQGWGRGAIQKTSTDTQYF; CDR3nt: TGTGCCAGCAGCCAAGGATGGGGTCGGGGAGCCATCCAAAAGACAAGCACAGATACGCAGTATTTT
v_gene: TRBV12-5; len: 19; d_gene: NA; abundance: NA; j_gene: TRBJ1-5; CDR3aa: CASGLVFGEGGQSNQPQHF; CDR3nt: NA
v_gene: TRBV7-7; len: 16; d_gene: TRBD2; abundance: NA; j_gene: TRBJ2-1; CDR3aa: CASSFSSASGYNEQFF; CDR3nt: TGTGCCAGCAGCTTTAGTAGCGCTAGCGGTTACAATGAGCAGTTCTTC
v_gene: TRBV13; len: 14; d_gene: NA; abundance: NA; j_gene: TRBJ2-2; CDR3aa: CASSTPRGTGELFF; CDR3nt: TGTGCCAGCAGCACCCCCCGCGGCACCGGGGAGCTGTTTTTT
v_gene: TRBV7-2; len: 15; d_gene: NA; abundance: NA; j_gene: TRBJ2-6; CDR3aa: CASSFSGNGANVLTF; CDR3nt: TGTGCCAGCAGCTTCTCGGGGAACGGGGCCAACGTCCTGACTTTC
v_gene: TRBV4-1; len: 15; d_gene: TRBD2; abundance: NA; j_gene: TRBJ2-7; CDR3aa: CASSPLAGISYEQYF; CDR3nt: TGCGCCAGCAGCCCACTAGCGGGGATCTCCTACGAGCAGTACTTC
v_gene: TRBV5-6; len: 17; d_gene: TRBD1; abundance: NA; j_gene: TRBJ2-5; CDR3aa: CASSWGTGPAYQETQYF; CDR3nt: TGTGCCAGCAGCTGGGGGACAGGACCCGCGTACCAAGAGACCCAGTACTTC
v_gene: TRBV11-3; len: 14; d_gene: NA; abundance: NA; j_gene: TRBJ2-7; CDR3aa: CASSLGQASYEQYF; CDR3nt: TGTGCCAGCAGCTTAGGACAGGCCTCCTACGAGCAGTACTTC
v_gene: TRBV27; len: 16; d_gene: NA; abundance: NA; j_gene: TRBJ2-7; CDR3aa: CASSFVAGGVRGEQYF; CDR3nt: TGTGCCAGCAGTTTCGTTGCGGGCGGGGTCCGAGGGGAGCAGTACTTC
v_gene: TRBV30; len: 13; d_gene: TRBD2; abundance: NA; j_gene: TRBJ2-1; CDR3aa: CAWKGTSGAEQFF; CDR3nt: TGTGCCTGGAAAGGGACTAGCGGCGCTGAGCAGTTCTTC
v_gene: TRBV5-1; len: 11; d_gene: NA; abundance: NA; j_gene: TRBJ2-2; CDR3aa: CASSLNGELFF; CDR3nt: TGCGCCAGCAGCTTAAACGGGGAGCTGTTTTTT
v_gene: TRBV5-1; len: 14; d_gene: TRBD2; abundance: NA; j_gene: TRBJ2-3; CDR3aa: CASSLTSGTDTQYF; CDR3nt: TGCGCCAGCAGCTTGACTAGCGGGACAGATACGCAGTATTTT
v_gene: TRBV9; len: 15; d_gene: NA; abundance: NA; j_gene: TRBJ1-1; CDR3aa: CASSVEETLNTEAFF; CDR3nt: TGTGCCAGCAGCGTAGAAGAGACCTTGAACACTGAAGCTTTCTTT
v_gene: TRBV5-1; len: 16; d_gene: TRBD2; abundance: NA; j_gene: TRBJ2-1; CDR3aa: CASSLGTSGNYNEQFF; CDR3nt: TGCGCCAGCAGCCTTGGGACTAGCGGGAACTACAATGAGCAGTTCTTC
v_gene: TRBV4-1; len: 13; d_gene: NA; abundance: NA; j_gene: TRBJ2-5; CDR3aa: CASSLLPLETQYF; CDR3nt: TGCGCCAGCAGCCTACTACCGCTGGAGACCCAGTACTTC
v_gene: TRBV7-2; len: 16; d_gene: NA; abundance: NA; j_gene: TRBJ2-6; CDR3aa: CASSSPLPSGANVLTF; CDR3nt: TGTGCCAGCAGCTCCCCCCTTCCCTCTGGGGCCAACGTCCTGACTTTC
v_gene: TRBV6-6; len: 14; d_gene: NA; abundance: NA; j_gene: TRBJ1-2; CDR3aa: CASSYSGANYGYTF; CDR3nt: TGTGCCAGCAGTTACTCCGGGGCTAACTATGGCTACACCTTC
v_gene: TRBV7-3; len: 14; d_gene: TRBD2; abundance: NA; j_gene: TRBJ2-3; CDR3aa: CASSSGLGTDTQYF; CDR3nt: TGTGCCAGCAGCTCAGGACTAGGAACAGATACGCAGTATTTT
v_gene: TRBV6-6; len: 15; d_gene: TRBD1; abundance: NA; j_gene: TRBJ1-6; CDR3aa: CASSSNRGPDSPLHF; CDR3nt: TGTGCCAGCAGTTCAAACAGGGGTCCGGATTCACCCCTCCACTTT
v_gene: TRBV5-1; len: 14; d_gene: TRBD2; abundance: NA; j_gene: TRBJ2-3; CDR3aa: CASSRGLAGDTQYF; CDR3nt: TGCGCCAGCAGCCGAGGACTAGCGGGAGATACGCAGTATTTT
v_gene: TRBV30; len: 14; d_gene: TRBD2; abundance: NA; j_gene: TRBJ2-3; CDR3aa: CAWSSGGAWRTQYF; CDR3nt: TGTGCCTGGAGTAGCGGGGGGGCCTGGCGTACGCAGTATTTT
v_gene: TRBV5-6; len: 12; d_gene: NA; abundance: NA; j_gene: TRBJ1-2; CDR3aa: CASSFRLDGYTF; CDR3nt: TGTGCCAGCAGCTTTCGACTGGACGGCTACACCTTC
v_gene: TRBV30; len: 16; d_gene: NA; abundance: NA; j_gene: TRBJ1-1; CDR3aa: CAWSSSQLREYTEAFF; CDR3nt: TGTGCCTGGAGTTCCAGCCAGCTACGTGAATACACTGAAGCTTTCTTT
v_gene: TRBV7-2; len: 11; d_gene: NA; abundance: few; j_gene: TRBJ2-3; CDR3aa: CASSLSDTQYF; CDR3nt: TGTGCCAGCAGCTTATCGGATACGCAGTATTTT